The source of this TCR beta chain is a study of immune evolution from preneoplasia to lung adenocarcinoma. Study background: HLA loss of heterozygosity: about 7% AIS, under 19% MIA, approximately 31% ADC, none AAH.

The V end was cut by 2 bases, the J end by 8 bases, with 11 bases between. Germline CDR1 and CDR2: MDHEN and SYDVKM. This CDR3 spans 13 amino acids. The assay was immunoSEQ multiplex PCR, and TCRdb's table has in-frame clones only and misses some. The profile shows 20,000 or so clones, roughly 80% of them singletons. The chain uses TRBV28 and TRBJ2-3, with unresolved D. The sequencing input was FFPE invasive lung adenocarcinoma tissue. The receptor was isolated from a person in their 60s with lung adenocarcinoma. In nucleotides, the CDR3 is TGTGCCAGCAGTTTACGGCTGGCAAGTACGCAGTATTTT. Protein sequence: CASSLRLASTQYF. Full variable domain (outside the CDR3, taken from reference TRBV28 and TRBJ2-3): DVKVTQSSRYLVKRTGEKVFLECVQDMDHENMFWYRQDPGLGLRLIYFSYDVKMKEKGDIPEGYSVSREKKERFSLILESASTNQTSMYLCASSLRLASTQYFGPGTRLTVL.